Presented here are 32 T cell receptor beta chains from one specimen sequenced in a study of beta chain features in type 1 diabetes. No antigen is known for these receptors. Study-wide points: Patients with Type 1 diabetes showed moderately but significantly shorter TCRB CDR3s in all four CD4+ subsets.

Expressed TCRB transcripts were sequenced, since all the RNA that had been isolated was reverse transcribed. Some clones are missing from TCRdb's copy, which holds only in-frame ones; the method was immunoSEQ multiplex PCR. The table records around 340,000 clones, about a tenth of them present only once. The specimen sequenced was central memory CD4+ T cells from blood. These receptor sequences come from a man younger than 45 with type 1 diabetes.

This clone was seen only a few times. The chain is built from TRBV13 and TRBJ1-4, with 9 bases lining up with TRBD1. This CDR3 region has 16 residues. Germline trimming cut 5 bases from V and 7 bases from J; bases unmatched to any gene: 11. CDR1 and CDR2 (germline): PRHDT, FYEKMQ (reference sequence). CDR3 nucleotide sequence: TGTGCCAGCAGCCTTATTCCCGGGACAGGGTCTGAAAAACTGTTTTTT. Translation: CASSLIPGTGSEKLFF.

This clone was picked up a small number of times. As DNA, the CDR3 is TGTGCCTGGAGTGTCACCGGAGGACAGCCCCAGCATTTT. It is translated as CAWSVTGGQPQHF. This sequence joins TRBV30 and TRBJ1-5, with no clear D. V gave up 0 bases and J gave up 7 bases, with 10 bases separating them. Germline lookup yields CDR1 GTSNPN and CDR2 SVGIG (reference sequence). The CDR3 consists of 13 residues.

In this sample, this clone turned up a few times. This rearrangement joins TRBV6-4 to TRBJ1-6; D possibly corresponds to TRBD1 (6 bases). The CDR3 is 15 amino acids. V was cut by 6 bases and J by 7 bases, with 16 bases left in between. Germline lookup yields CDR1 MRHNA and CDR2 SNTAGT. DNA of the CDR3: TGTGCCAGCAGAGAGGGGGGGGATCGAAATTCACCCCTCCACTTT. This gives the protein CASREGGDRNSPLHF.

This clone was detected a few times. The rearrangement links TRBV2 to TRBJ1-2; 9 positions agree with TRBD1. J lost 7 bases, V lost 6 bases, and 6 bases had no gene match. Per germline, CDR1 SNHLY and CDR2 FYNNEI. This CDR3 is 13 amino acids long. CDR3 sequence: CASREDRGRGYTF. CDR3 DNA: TGTGCCAGCAGGGAGGACAGGGGACGTGGCTACACCTTC.

This clone was picked up a small number of times. This chain connects TRBV4-1 to TRBJ1-1; D gene uncertain. CDR1 is MGHRA, CDR2 YSYEKL, per germline. CDR3 length: 14 residues. V was cut by 0 bases and J by 5 bases, with 10 bases left in between. CDR3 loop: CASSQDPEGTEAFF. The CDR3 coding sequence is TGCGCCAGCAGCCAAGATCCAGAGGGAACTGAAGCTTTCTTT.

This clone was recorded many times. This chain joins TRBV4-1 and TRBJ2-1; tentatively, D is TRBD1 (6 bases). Trimming took 3 bases from V and 9 from J, leaving 12 bases between them. The germline CDR1 and CDR2 sequences are MGHRA and YSYEKL. CDR3 length: 13 amino acids. For the CDR3, the DNA is TGCGCCAGCAGCCATTTAGACAGGCCTGAGCAGTTCTTC. It encodes CASSHLDRPEQFF.

V is TRBV7-2 and J is TRBJ1-1, with no clear D. The length of the CDR3 is 14 residues. The V and J ends lost 0 bases and 1 base respectively, with 6 bases between them. Germline V gives CDR1 SGHTA, CDR2 FQGNSA. The CDR3 nucleotides are TGTGCCAGCAGCTTAGCGTGGGGGAACACTGAAGCTTTCTTT. It encodes CASSLAWGNTEAFF. The entire variable domain, with the rest obtained from reference TRBV7-2 and TRBJ1-1, is as follows: GAGVSQSPSNKVTEKGKDVELRCDPISGHTALYWYRQSLGQGLEFLIYFQGNSAPDKSGLPSDRFSAERTGGSVSTLTIQRTQQEDSAVYLCASSLAWGNTEAFFGQGTRLTVV.

The rearrangement uses TRBV13 and TRBJ2-3; D not certain. The CDR3 totals 15 residues. V dropped 4 bases and J dropped 1 base, with 12 bases sitting between them. CDR1 PRHDT and CDR2 FYEKMQ come from the germline V gene (reference sequence). In nucleotides, the CDR3 is TGTGCCAGCAGCTCGAAGGGTGTAGGCACAGATACGCAGTATTTT. Translating it yields CASSSKGVGTDTQYF.

This clone was seen a few times. The J gene is TRBJ1-3, the V gene TRBV30; D gene ambiguous. There are 12 residues in the CDR3. Germline lookup yields CDR1 GTSNPN and CDR2 SVGIG (reference sequence). V was shortened by 3 bases and J by 0 bases, with 3 bases between the two germline ends. The CDR3 spells CAWRVSGNTIYF. Written as DNA, the CDR3 is TGTGCCTGGAGGGTCTCTGGAAACACCATATATTTT.

This clone was found a few times. This rearrangement joins TRBV5-4 to TRBJ2-5; D remains ambiguous. The V end lost 0 bases, the J end lost 5 bases, and 8 bases lay between the germline ends. The CDR3 length is 13 residues. Germline-derived CDR1 and CDR2 are SGHNT and YYREEE (reference sequence). The chain's CDR3 is CASSLGMGETQYF. In DNA, the CDR3 is TGTGCCAGCAGCTTGGGCATGGGGGAGACCCAGTACTTC.

The J gene is TRBJ1-1, the V gene TRBV4-3, with a weak D call TRBD1 (5 bases). The germline CDR1 and CDR2 sequences are LGHNA and YSLEER. This CDR3 has 14 amino acids. The V gene lost 4 bases and the J gene lost 0 bases, with 9 bases spanning the gap. CDR3: CASSPGRMNTEAFF. The DNA for the CDR3 is TGCGCCAGCAGCCCGGGACGGATGAACACTGAAGCTTTCTTT.

In its sample, this clone was seen a few times. The chain combines TRBV4-3 with TRBJ1-2; 7 bases are a match to TRBD1. CDR1 and CDR2 (germline): LGHNA, YSLEER. With V trimmed by 3 bases and J by 4 bases, 8 bases remained unmatched. The CDR3 is 15 amino acids. CDR3 DNA sequence: TGCGCCAGCAGCCAGCGAGACAGGGTGATCTATGGCTACACCTTC. Protein sequence: CASSQRDRVIYGYTF.

A few counts support this clone. The gene calls are TRBV6-1 and TRBJ1-5; D gene ambiguous. The germline V gene encodes CDR1 MNHNS and CDR2 SASEGT. The CDR3 spans 12 residues. Trimming removed 8 bases from V and 0 bases from J, with 5 bases in between. The CDR3 sequence: CASRLSNQPQHF. In DNA, the CDR3 is TGTGCCAGCCGTCTTAGCAATCAGCCCCAGCATTTT.

The sample holds a few counts of this clone. The V gene is TRBV2, the J gene TRBJ2-3; TRBD2 agrees at 8 bases. Germline V lookup: CDR1 SNHLY, CDR2 FYNNEI. This CDR3 is built from 14 residues. With V trimmed by 6 bases and J by 9 bases, 11 bases remained unmatched. In DNA form, the CDR3 reads TGTGCCAGCAGCGAGGGGACTAGATACGGGACGCAGTATTTT. Its protein product is CASSEGTRYGTQYF.

The chain employs TRBV9 and TRBJ2-2; TRBD1 aligns across 10 bases. This CDR3 region has 14 residues. Per the germline V gene, CDR1 is SGDLS and CDR2 is YYNGEE. V was pared by 4 bases and J by 5 bases, with 2 bases of the junction left unmatched. The CDR3 DNA reads as TGTGCCAGCAGCCAGGGACAGGGGACCGGGGAGCTGTTTTTT. Translating it yields CASSQGQGTGELFF.

This clone was recorded a few times. Other DNA sequences in this sample translate to the same CDR3. This chain joins TRBV7-2 and TRBJ1-5; TRBD1 aligns across 10 bases. V was pared by 5 bases and J by 1 base, with 2 bases of the junction left unmatched. The CDR3 contains 15 residues. Germline lookup yields CDR1 SGHTA and CDR2 FQGNSA. This CDR3 is CASSRDRGSNQPQHF. The CDR3 nucleotides read TGTGCCAGCAGCCGGGACAGGGGCAGCAATCAGCCCCAGCATTTT.

The V call is TRBV28, the J call TRBJ2-5; perhaps TRBD2 as D (5 bases). V gave up 0 bases and J gave up 3 bases, with 14 bases separating them. The length of the CDR3 is 16 residues. Germline-derived CDR1 and CDR2 are MDHEN and SYDVKM. CDR3 nucleotides: TGTGCCAGCAGTTTATGGGGAGAGGGCGCGAAAGAGACCCAGTACTTC. Translated: CASSLWGEGAKETQYF.

This clone was seen only a few times. The V call is TRBV4-3, the J call TRBJ1-5, with D possibly TRBD1 on 6 matching bases. In germline, CDR1 is LGHNA, CDR2 YSLEER. CDR3 length: 17 amino acids. The ends were cut back, 1 base at V and 0 bases at J, with 13 bases in the middle. The CDR3 spells CASSQATGTYSNQPQHF. CDR3 DNA: TGCGCCAGCAGCCAAGCGACAGGCACTTATAGCAATCAGCCCCAGCATTTT.

This clone appeared many times. The CDR3: CASSPYSDSYGYTF. CDR3 nucleotide sequence: TGTGCCAGCAGTCCGTACAGCGATTCCTATGGCTACACCTTC. The chain uses TRBV25-1 and TRBJ1-2; D uncertain. V lost 5 bases and J lost 4, with 14 bases in between. This CDR3 region has 14 residues. Germline V gene data show CDR1 as MGHDK and CDR2 as SYGVNS.

This clone was detected once. The chain recombines TRBV30 with TRBJ2-5; TRBD2 matches at 15 bases. V lost 3 bases and J lost 5; bases outside the gene matches: 13. Per the germline V gene, CDR1 is GTSNPN and CDR2 is SVGIG (reference sequence). This CDR3 is built from 18 residues. In DNA form, the CDR3 reads TGTGCCTGGAGAGGACTAGCGGGGGGGCATACAAAGAGGGAGACCCAGTACTTC. This sequence encodes CAWRGLAGGHTKRETQYF.

Only a few counts were recorded for this clone. The chain combines TRBV7-2 with TRBJ2-7, with 7 positions matching TRBD1. Germline-derived CDR1 and CDR2 are SGHTA and FQGNSA. The CDR3 has 14 amino acids. V shed 1 base, J shed 3 bases, and the junction held 3 bases outside the gene matches. As DNA, the CDR3 is TGTGCCAGCAGCTTAGTAGGGGGCTACTACGAGCAGTACTTC. It translates to CASSLVGGYYEQYF.

A few counts support this clone. The J gene is TRBJ1-5, the V gene TRBV6-5; TRBD1 matches at 8 bases. The CDR3 is 15 amino acids. J was trimmed by 2 bases and V by 5 bases; bases with no gene match: 5. The germline V gene encodes CDR1 MNHEY and CDR2 SVGAGI. CDR3 residues: CASSPGGIGNQPQHF. CDR3 bases: TGTGCCAGCAGTCCAGGGGGCATAGGCAATCAGCCCCAGCATTTT.

For this clone: At one boundary the junction diverges from the germline segment, which might be a read error. J is TRBJ1-1 and V is TRBV29-1, with 10 bases fitting TRBD1. The CDR3 is made up of 13 amino acids. From germline, CDR1 is SQVTM and CDR2 ANQGSEA. CDR3 amino acids: CSVEASGRQGARF. DNA of the CDR3: TGCAGCGTTGAAGCGTCGGGTAGACAGGGGGCCCGCTTT.

The CDR3 region is CAIGSPTYEQYF. In DNA form, the CDR3 reads TGTGCCATCGGGTCTCCAACCTACGAGCAGTACTTC. The V gene is TRBV6-5, the J gene TRBJ2-7; D not resolved. With 10 bases removed from V and 2 bases from J, the gap between germline ends came to 12 bases. The CDR3 is 12 amino acids. CDR1 is MNHEY and CDR2 is SVGAGI in the germline V gene.

This clone was seen more than once but under ten times. The rearrangement joins TRBV4-3 to TRBJ2-2, with TRBD1 matching 11 bases. Trimming removed 1 base from V and 5 bases from J; junction bases left unmatched: 3. Germline V gene data show CDR1 as LGHNA and CDR2 as YSLEER. The CDR3 runs to 16 residues. The chain's CDR3 is CASSQVGTGGTGELFF. In nucleotides, the CDR3 is TGCGCCAGCAGCCAAGTAGGGACAGGGGGAACCGGGGAGCTGTTTTTT.

Many counts were recorded for this clone. The rearrangement uses TRBV9 and TRBJ1-2; D gene uncertain. CDR1 is SGDLS, CDR2 YYNGEE, per germline. Trimming shortened V by 3 bases and J by 0 bases, and 0 bases separated the two germline ends. The CDR3 contains 11 residues. This CDR3 reads CASSANYGYTF. The CDR3 bases are TGTGCCAGCAGCGCTAACTATGGCTACACCTTC.

The table lists this clone with a few counts. CDR3 protein: CASSLGQLSGANVLTF. CDR3 in DNA: TGTGCCAGCAGCTTGGGTCAACTCTCTGGGGCCAACGTCCTGACTTTC. The rearrangement uses TRBV5-4 and TRBJ2-6; D gene unclear. The CDR3 contains 16 residues. Trimming pared 0 bases from V and 0 bases from J, leaving 7 bases between. The germline CDR1 and CDR2 sequences are SGHNT and YYREEE (reference sequence). The whole variable domain, remainder taken from reference TRBV5-4 and TRBJ2-6, is ETGVTQSPTHLIKTRGQQVTLRCSSQSGHNTVSWYQQALGQGPQFIFQYYREEENGRGNFPPRFSGLQFPNYSSELNVNALELDDSALYLCASSLGQLSGANVLTFGAGSRLTVL.

The chain joins TRBV6-6 to TRBJ2-1, with D uncertain. V gave up 5 bases and J gave up 8 bases, with 13 bases separating them. The CDR3 is made up of 13 amino acids. CDR1 MNHNY and CDR2 SVGAGI come from the germline V gene (reference sequence). The CDR3 protein is CASSAVEWDEQFF. CDR3 in DNA: TGTGCCAGCAGTGCCGTGGAGTGGGATGAGCAGTTCTTC.

The chain employs TRBV7-2 and TRBJ2-3; no clear D gene. V lost 2 bases and J lost 0, with 6 bases in between. The length of the CDR3 is 14 residues. The germline gives CDR1 SGHTA, CDR2 FQGNSA. The DNA for the CDR3 is TGTGCCAGCAGCTTATCTCCTAGCACAGATACGCAGTATTTT. Its protein product is CASSLSPSTDTQYF.

The chain joins TRBV5-6 to TRBJ1-4, with D hard to call. This CDR3 comprises 13 residues. V lost 2 bases, J lost 5 bases, and 7 bases lay in between. The germline V gene encodes CDR1 SGHDT and CDR2 YYEEEE. As DNA, the CDR3 is TGTGCCAGCAGCTTAACGGGGAATGAAAAACTGTTTTTT. Protein: CASSLTGNEKLFF.

This clone showed up many times. The J gene is TRBJ2-1, the V gene TRBV7-8; 7 bases are a match to TRBD2. This CDR3 has 15 amino acids. Unmatched junction bases numbered 6, after V lost 0 bases and J lost 7 bases. Germline CDR1 is SGHVS and CDR2 is FQNEAQ. CDR3 nucleotides: TGTGCCAGCAGCTTAGCGGGGGGGAACCGAAATGAGCAGTTCTTC. Translation gives CASSLAGGNRNEQFF.

This clone was seen only a few times. This sequence joins TRBV7-9 and TRBJ2-6, with D perhaps TRBD2 (5 bases). This CDR3 spans 16 amino acids. The germline CDR1 and CDR2 sequences are SEHNR and FQNEAQ (reference sequence). Trimming cost V 5 bases and J 4 bases, with 15 bases left between them. This CDR3 is CASSLERALGANVLTF. The CDR3 DNA reads TGTGCCAGCAGCCTCGAGAGGGCGTTAGGGGCCAACGTCCTGACTTTC.